This T cell receptor beta chain was sequenced during a study of blood T cell repertoires in COVID-19. Whole-study context: The United States, Italy and Spain were the sources of the acute and convalescent COVID-19 samples. In each case, the material was cDNA or gDNA derived from T cells, B-cell-depleted T cells, or PBMCs.

CDR3 length: 12 residues. The ends were cut back, 4 bases at V and 8 bases at J, with 12 bases in the middle. Germline CDR1 and CDR2: SGHKS and YYEKEE (reference sequence). Authors' data handling: The assay estimated nucleated cells by amplifying reference gene primers. The method was immunoSEQ multiplex PCR; TCRdb's version includes in-frame clones alone and lacks a portion of them. D and trimming were read from the DNA, whereas the V and J calls and clone size are those reported in that table. Counted here are roughly 99,000 clones, about four fifths occurring once; the ten biggest clones make up around 4.2%.

The chain combines TRBV5-5 with TRBJ1-1; D is possibly TRBD1 (6 bases). The sequenced sample consisted of peripheral blood. This TCR derives from a human donor in a cohort sampled during active COVID-19. This CDR3 reads CASSLGTLEAFF. For the CDR3, the DNA is TGTGCCAGCAGCCTAGGGACACTCGAAGCTTTCTTT.